The 8 T cell receptor beta chains given below trace back to one sample, sequenced in a study of early T cells in non-severe SARS-CoV-2 infection. MiXCR was run by TCRdb on the 5' RACE reads, yielding one entry per CDR3 protein. This sample yields 20,000 to 25,000 distinct CDR3 sequences, of which more than 4.5% are seen a single time; less than 8.5% belongs to the top ten. Sequenced material: whole blood. The source is an adult who was a healthcare worker with PCR-confirmed SARS-CoV-2 infection or an uninfected control (not recorded which).

Many counts were recorded for this clonotype. This chain uses TRBV5-8 with TRBJ2-5; D gene uncertain. The V and J ends lost 3 bases and 5 bases respectively, with 11 bases between them. Germline CDR1 is SGHTS and CDR2 is YDEGEE. This CDR3 is 13 amino acids long. In nucleotides, the CDR3 is TGTGCCAGCAGCTCCGGAGAGTATGAGACCCAGTACTTC. It yields the protein CASSSGEYETQYF.

The chain couples TRBV5-5 to TRBJ2-7; 9 bases are a match to TRBD1. CDR3 size: 14 residues. With 2 bases clipped from V and 3 bases from J, the junction kept 3 bases outside the gene matches. CDR1 and CDR2 from the germline V gene are SGHKS and YYEKEE (reference sequence). CDR3 region: CASSLTGGFYEQYF. The CDR3 DNA follows: TGTGCCAGCAGCTTAACAGGGGGCTTCTACGAGCAGTACTTC.

This clonotype was seen only a few times. V usage is TRBV7-9 and J usage is TRBJ2-1, with 10 positions matching TRBD1. Per the germline V gene, CDR1 is SEHNR and CDR2 is FQNEAQ (reference sequence). The CDR3 contains 18 residues. With V trimmed by 6 bases and J by 0 bases, 11 bases remained unmatched. CDR3 DNA: TGTGCCAGCAGTCCTACACCCGGGACAGGGGACTCCTACAATGAGCAGTTCTTC. Translating it yields CASSPTPGTGDSYNEQFF. The whole variable domain, filled in from reference TRBV7-9 and TRBJ2-1, reads DTGVSQNPRHKITKRGQNVTFRCDPISEHNRLYWYRQTLGQGPEFLTYFQNEAQLEKSRLLSDRFSAERPKGSFSTLEIQRTEQGDSAMYLCASSPTPGTGDSYNEQFFGPGTRLTVL.

The chain employs TRBV7-9 and TRBJ1-6; 10 bases are shared with TRBD1. The CDR3 has 16 residues. Trimming cost V 6 bases and J 4 bases; bases outside gene matches: 6. Germline CDR1 SEHNR, CDR2 FQNEAQ (reference sequence). CDR3: CASSLDRGLYNSPLHF. In DNA form, the CDR3 reads TGTGCCAGCAGTTTGGACAGGGGGTTATATAATTCACCCCTCCACTTT.

Turning to this clonotype: A clone one base away is much larger, so this may be a read error. This CDR3 reads CAGSYSRRRALGTDTQYF. CDR3 coding DNA: TGTGCCGGCAGTTACTCGAGGAGGAGGGCATTGGGCACAGATACGCAGTATTTT. The rearrangement uses TRBV6-5 and TRBJ2-3, with TRBD2 as a possible D gene (6 bases). Germline V gene data show CDR1 as MNHEY and CDR2 as SVGAGI. The CDR3 is 18 residues long.

In its sample, this clonotype was seen many times. The V call is TRBV13, the J call TRBJ1-2, with a possible D match to TRBD1 (5 bases). V was clipped by 3 bases and J by 4 bases, with 9 bases between them. The CDR3 consists of 13 residues. Germline CDR1 is PRHDT and CDR2 is FYEKMQ (reference sequence). CDR3 nucleotides: TGTGCCAGCAGCTTGGGACGGGTCTATGGCTACACCTTC. Its protein is CASSLGRVYGYTF.

This clonotype has a handful of counts. V is TRBV14 and J is TRBJ2-2, with 14 nucleotides matching TRBD2. CDR1 and CDR2 (germline): SGHDN, FVKESK. The CDR3 runs to 18 residues. V shed 3 bases and J 5 bases; nucleotides not matched to a gene: 8. The CDR3 here is CASSQDRLAGGITGELFF. In DNA, the CDR3 is TGTGCCAGCAGCCAGGACCGACTAGCGGGAGGGATAACCGGGGAGCTGTTTTTT.

This clonotype was recorded many times. V is TRBV7-2 and J is TRBJ1-3; TRBD1 matches at 10 bases. Germline V CDR1 and CDR2: SGHTA, FQGNSA. V was pared by 5 bases and J by 4 bases, with 11 bases of the junction left unmatched. The CDR3 runs 17 residues. In nucleotides, the CDR3 is TGTGCCAGCAGCACTCCTCCGGGACAGGGGAGAGGAAACACCATATATTTT. The encoded protein is CASSTPPGQGRGNTIYF. The variable domain in full, with the rest retrieved from reference TRBV7-2 and TRBJ1-3, is GAGVSQSPSNKVTEKGKDVELRCDPISGHTALYWYRQSLGQGLEFLIYFQGNSAPDKSGLPSDRFSAERTGGSVSTLTIQRTQQEDSAVYLCASSTPPGQGRGNTIYFGEGSWLTVV.